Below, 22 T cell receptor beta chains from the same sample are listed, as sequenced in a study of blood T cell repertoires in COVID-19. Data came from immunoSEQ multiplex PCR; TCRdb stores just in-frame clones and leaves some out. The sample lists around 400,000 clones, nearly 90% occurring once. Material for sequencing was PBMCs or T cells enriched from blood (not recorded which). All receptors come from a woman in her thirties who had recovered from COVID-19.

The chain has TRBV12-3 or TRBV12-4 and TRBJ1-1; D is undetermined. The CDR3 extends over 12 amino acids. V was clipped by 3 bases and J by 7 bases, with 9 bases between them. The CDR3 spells CASSFGRNEAFF. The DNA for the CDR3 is TGTGCCAGCAGTTTTGGGAGAAATGAAGCTTTCTTT.

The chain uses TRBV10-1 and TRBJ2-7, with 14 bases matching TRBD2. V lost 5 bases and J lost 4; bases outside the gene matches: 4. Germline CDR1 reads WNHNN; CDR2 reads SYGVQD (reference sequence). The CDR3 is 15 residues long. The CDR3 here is CASSPGTSGSYEQYF. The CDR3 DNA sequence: TGCGCCAGCAGTCCAGGGACTAGCGGGAGTTACGAGCAGTACTTC.

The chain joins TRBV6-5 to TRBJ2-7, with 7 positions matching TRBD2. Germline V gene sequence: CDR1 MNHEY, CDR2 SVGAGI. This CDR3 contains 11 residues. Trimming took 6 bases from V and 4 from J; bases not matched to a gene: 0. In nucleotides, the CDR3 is TGTGCCAGCAGCGGGGGGTACGAGCAGTACTTC. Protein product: CASSGGYEQYF.

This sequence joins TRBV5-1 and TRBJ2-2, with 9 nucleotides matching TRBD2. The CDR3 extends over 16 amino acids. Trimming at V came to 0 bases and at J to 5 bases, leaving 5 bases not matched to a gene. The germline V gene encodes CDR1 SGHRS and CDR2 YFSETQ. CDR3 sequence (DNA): TGCGCCAGCAGCTTGGGCCTAGCGGGAAATACCGGGGAGCTGTTTTTT. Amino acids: CASSLGLAGNTGELFF. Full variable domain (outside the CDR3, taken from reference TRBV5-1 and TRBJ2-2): KAGVTQTPRYLIKTRGQQVTLSCSPISGHRSVSWYQQTPGQGLQFLFEYFSETQRNKGNFPGRFSGRQFSNSRSEMNVSTLELGDSALYLCASSLGLAGNTGELFFGEGSRLTVL.

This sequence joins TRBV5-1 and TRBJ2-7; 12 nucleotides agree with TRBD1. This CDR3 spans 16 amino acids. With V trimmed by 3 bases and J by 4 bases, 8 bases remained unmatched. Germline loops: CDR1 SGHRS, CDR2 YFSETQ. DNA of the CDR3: TGCGCCAGCAGCTCGGATTGGGACAGGGGGCGTTACGAGCAGTACTTC. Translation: CASSSDWDRGRYEQYF.

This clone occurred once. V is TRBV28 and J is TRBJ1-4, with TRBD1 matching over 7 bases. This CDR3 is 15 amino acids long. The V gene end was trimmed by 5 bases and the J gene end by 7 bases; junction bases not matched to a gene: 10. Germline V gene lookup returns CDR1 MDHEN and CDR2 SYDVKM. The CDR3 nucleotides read TGTGCCAGCAGTCCACAAACGACAGGGTTTGAAAAACTGTTTTTT. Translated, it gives CASSPQTTGFEKLFF.

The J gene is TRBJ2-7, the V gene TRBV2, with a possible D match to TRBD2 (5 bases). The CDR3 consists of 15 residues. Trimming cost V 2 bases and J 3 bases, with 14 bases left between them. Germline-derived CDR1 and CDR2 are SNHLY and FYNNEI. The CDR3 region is CASSEFGGSDYEQYF. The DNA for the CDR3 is TGTGCCAGCAGTGAATTCGGCGGGTCAGACTACGAGCAGTACTTC.

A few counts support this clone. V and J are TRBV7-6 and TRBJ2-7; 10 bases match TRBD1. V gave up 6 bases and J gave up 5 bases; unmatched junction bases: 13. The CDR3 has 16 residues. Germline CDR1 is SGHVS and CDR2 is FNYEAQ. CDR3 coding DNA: TGTGCCAGCAGTTATCCACCCGGGACAGGGGAGGACGAGCAGTACTTC. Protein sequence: CASSYPPGTGEDEQYF.

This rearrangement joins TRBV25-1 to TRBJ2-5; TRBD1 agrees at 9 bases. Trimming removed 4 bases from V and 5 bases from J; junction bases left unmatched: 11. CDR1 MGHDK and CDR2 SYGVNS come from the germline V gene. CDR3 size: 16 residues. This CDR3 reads CASSGGDRAFWETQYF. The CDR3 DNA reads TGTGCCAGCAGTGGGGGGGACAGGGCCTTCTGGGAGACCCAGTACTTC.

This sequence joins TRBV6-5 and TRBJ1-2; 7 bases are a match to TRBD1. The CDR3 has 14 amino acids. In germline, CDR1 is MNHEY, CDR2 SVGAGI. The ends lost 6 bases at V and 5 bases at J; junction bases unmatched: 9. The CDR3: CASSRQGGYYGYTF. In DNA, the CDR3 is TGTGCCAGCAGCAGACAGGGAGGTTATTATGGCTACACCTTC.

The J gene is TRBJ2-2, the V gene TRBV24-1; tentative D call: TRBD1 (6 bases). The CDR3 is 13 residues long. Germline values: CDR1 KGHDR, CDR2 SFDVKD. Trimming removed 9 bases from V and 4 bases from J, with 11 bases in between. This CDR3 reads CATSDRSTGELFF. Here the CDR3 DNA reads TGTGCCACCTCAGACAGGAGCACCGGGGAGCTGTTTTTT.

This CDR3 reads CASSDIGTSDYNEQFF. The CDR3 coding sequence is TGCGCCAGCAGTGATATCGGGACTAGCGACTACAATGAGCAGTTCTTC. The gene calls are TRBV10-2 and TRBJ2-1; 10 bases are a match to TRBD2. Germline CDR1 WSHSY, CDR2 SAAADI. There are 16 residues in the CDR3. The ends lost 3 bases at V and 3 bases at J; junction bases unmatched: 5.

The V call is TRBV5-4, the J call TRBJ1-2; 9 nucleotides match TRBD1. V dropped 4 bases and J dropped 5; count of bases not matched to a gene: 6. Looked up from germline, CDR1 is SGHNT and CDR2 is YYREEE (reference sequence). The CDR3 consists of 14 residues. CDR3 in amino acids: CASSATGGSYGYTF. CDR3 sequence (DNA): TGTGCCAGCAGCGCCACAGGGGGCAGTTATGGCTACACCTTC.

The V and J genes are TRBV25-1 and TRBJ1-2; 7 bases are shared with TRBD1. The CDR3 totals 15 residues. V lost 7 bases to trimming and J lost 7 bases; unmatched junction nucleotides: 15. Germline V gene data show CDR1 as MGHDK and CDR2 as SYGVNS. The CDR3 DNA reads TGTGCCAGCACCGGTCTGTCAGGGGGAATTGGTGGCTACACCTTC. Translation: CASTGLSGGIGGYTF.

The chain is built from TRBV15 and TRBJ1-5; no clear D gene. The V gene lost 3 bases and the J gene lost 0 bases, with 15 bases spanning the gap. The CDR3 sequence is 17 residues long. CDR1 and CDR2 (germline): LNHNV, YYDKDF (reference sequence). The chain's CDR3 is CATSRPLGRNSNQPQHF. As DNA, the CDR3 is TGTGCCACCAGCAGGCCTCTAGGGAGAAATAGCAATCAGCCCCAGCATTTT.

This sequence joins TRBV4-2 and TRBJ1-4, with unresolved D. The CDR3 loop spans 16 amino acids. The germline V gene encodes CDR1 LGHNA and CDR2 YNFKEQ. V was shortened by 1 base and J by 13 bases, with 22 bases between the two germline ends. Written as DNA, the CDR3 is TGTGCCAGCAGCCAAGGGGAGGGAGCTTCCCCCAGTGGACTGTTTTTT. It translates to CASSQGEGASPSGLFF.

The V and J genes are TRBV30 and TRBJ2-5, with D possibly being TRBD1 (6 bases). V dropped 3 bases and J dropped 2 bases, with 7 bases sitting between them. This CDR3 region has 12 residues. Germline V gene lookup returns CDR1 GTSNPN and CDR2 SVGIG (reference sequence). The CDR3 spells CAWRQGQETQYF. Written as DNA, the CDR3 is TGTGCCTGGAGGCAGGGGCAAGAGACCCAGTACTTC. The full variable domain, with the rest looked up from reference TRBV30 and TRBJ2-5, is SQTIHQWPATLVQPVGSPLSLECTVEGTSNPNLYWYRQAAGRGLQLLFYSVGIGQISSEVPQNLSASRPQDRQFILSSKKLLLSDSGFYLCAWRQGQETQYFGPGTRLLVL.

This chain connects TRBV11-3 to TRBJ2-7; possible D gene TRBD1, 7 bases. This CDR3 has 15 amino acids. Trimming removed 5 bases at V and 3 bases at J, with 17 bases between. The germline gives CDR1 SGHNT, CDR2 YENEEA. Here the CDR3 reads CASSPGDSPFYEQYF. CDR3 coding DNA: TGTGCCAGCAGCCCGGGGGACAGCCCCTTCTACGAGCAGTACTTC.

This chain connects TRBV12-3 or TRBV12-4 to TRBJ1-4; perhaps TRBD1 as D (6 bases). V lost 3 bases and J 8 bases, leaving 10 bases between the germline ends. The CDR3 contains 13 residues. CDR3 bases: TGTGCCAGCAGTTTCCTAGGGGGAGAAAAACTGTTTTTT. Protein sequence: CASSFLGGEKLFF.

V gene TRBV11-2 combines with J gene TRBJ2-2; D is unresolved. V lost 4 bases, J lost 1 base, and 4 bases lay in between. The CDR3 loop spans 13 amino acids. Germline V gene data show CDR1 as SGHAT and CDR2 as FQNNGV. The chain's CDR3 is CASSSRNTGELFF. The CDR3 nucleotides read TGTGCCAGCAGCTCCAGGAACACCGGGGAGCTGTTTTTT. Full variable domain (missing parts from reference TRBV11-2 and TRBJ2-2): EAGVAQSPRYKIIEKRQSVAFWCNPISGHATLYWYQQILGQGPKLLIQFQNNGVVDDSQLPKDRFSAERLKGVDSTLKIQPAKLEDSAVYLCASSSRNTGELFFGEGSRLTVL.

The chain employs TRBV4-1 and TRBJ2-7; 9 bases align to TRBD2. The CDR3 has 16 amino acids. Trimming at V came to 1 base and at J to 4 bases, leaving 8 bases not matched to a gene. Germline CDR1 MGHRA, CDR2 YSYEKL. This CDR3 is CASSQGLGGGVYEQYF. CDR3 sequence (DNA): TGCGCCAGCAGCCAAGGTTTGGGCGGGGGGGTTTACGAGCAGTACTTC.

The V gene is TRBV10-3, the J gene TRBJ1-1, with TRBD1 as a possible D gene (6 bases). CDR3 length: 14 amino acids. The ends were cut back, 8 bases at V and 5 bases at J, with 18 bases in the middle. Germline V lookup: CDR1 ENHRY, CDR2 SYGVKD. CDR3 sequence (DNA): TGTGCCATCCTAAGGGACCCCCAGGGGACTGAAGCTTTCTTT. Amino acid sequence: CAILRDPQGTEAFF.